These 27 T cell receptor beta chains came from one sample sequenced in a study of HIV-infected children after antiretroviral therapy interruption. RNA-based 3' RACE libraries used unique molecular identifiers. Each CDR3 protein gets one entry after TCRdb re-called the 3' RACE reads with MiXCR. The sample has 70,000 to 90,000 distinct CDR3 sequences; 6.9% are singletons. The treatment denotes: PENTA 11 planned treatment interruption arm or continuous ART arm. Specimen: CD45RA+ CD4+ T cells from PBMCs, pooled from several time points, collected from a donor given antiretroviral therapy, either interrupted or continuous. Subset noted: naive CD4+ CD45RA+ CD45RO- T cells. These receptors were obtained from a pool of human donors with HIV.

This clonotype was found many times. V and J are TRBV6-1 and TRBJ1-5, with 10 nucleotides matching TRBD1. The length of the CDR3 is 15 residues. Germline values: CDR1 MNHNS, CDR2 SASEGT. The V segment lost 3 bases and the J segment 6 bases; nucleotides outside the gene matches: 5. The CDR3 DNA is TGTGCCAGCAGTGAGACAGGGGGCGCGGGTCAGCCCCAGCATTTT. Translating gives CASSETGGAGQPQHF.

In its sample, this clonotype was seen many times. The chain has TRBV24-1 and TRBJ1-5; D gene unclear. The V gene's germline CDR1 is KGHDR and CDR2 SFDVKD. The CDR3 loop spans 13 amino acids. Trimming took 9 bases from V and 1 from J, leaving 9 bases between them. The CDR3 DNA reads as TGTGCCACCGCCCTTAGGAGCAATCAGCCCCAGCATTTT. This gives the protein CATALRSNQPQHF.

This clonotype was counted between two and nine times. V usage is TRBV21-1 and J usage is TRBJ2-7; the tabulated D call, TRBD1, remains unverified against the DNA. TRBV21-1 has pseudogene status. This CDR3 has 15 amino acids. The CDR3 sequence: CASMGTGTENYEQYF. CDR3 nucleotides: TGTGCCAGCATGGGAACCGGGACAGAGAACTACGAGCAGTACTTC.

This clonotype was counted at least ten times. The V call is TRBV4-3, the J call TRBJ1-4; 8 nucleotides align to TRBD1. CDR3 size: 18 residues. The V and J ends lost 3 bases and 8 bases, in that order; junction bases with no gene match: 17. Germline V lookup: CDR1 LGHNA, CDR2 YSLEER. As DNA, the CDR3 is TGCGCCAGCAGCCAGGACGACAGGGGACCTCGGATCGGAGAAAAACTGTTTTTT. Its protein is CASSQDDRGPRIGEKLFF.

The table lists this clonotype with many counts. As DNA, the CDR3 is TGCAGTCTTCGGCCTAGACAAGAGACCCAGTACTTC. Protein: CSLRPRQETQYF. The chain recombines TRBV20-1 with TRBJ2-5; D is undetermined. V shed 8 bases and J shed 2 bases, with 12 bases lying between them. Germline CDR1 DFQATT, CDR2 SNEGSKA (reference sequence). CDR3 length: 12 amino acids.

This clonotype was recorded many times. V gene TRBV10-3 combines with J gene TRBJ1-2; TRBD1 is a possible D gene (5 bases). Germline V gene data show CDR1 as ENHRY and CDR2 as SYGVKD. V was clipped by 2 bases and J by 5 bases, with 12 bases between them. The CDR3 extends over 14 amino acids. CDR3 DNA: TGTGCCATCAGTGAGAGGGGCAGGAAATATGGCTACACCTTC. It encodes CAISERGRKYGYTF.

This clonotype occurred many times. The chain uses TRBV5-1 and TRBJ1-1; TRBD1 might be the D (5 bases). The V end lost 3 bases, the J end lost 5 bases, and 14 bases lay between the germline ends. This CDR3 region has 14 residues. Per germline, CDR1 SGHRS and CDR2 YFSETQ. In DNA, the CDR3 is TGCGCCAGCAGCTCTCCGGGGGTTGGGACTGAAGCTTTCTTT. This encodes CASSSPGVGTEAFF.

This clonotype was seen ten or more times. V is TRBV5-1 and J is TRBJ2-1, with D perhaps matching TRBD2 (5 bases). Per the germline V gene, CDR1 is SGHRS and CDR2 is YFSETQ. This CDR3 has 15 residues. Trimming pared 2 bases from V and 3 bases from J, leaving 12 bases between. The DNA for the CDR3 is TGCGCCAGCAGCTTCGGAGGACTGTACTACAATGAGCAGTTCTTC. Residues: CASSFGGLYYNEQFF.

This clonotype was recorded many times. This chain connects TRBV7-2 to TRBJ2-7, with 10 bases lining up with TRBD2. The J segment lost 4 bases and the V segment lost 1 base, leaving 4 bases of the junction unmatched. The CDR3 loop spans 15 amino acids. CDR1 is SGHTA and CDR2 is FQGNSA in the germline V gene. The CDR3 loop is CASSLELAGWYEQYF. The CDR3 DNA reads TGTGCCAGCAGCTTAGAACTAGCGGGGTGGTACGAGCAGTACTTC.

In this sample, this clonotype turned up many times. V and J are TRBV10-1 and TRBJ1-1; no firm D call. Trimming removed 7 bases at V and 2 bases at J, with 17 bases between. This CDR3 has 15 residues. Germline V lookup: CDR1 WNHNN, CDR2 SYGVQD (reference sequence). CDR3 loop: CASKNPSMSNTEAFF. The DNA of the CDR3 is TGCGCCAGCAAAAACCCGTCTATGTCTAACACTGAAGCTTTCTTT.

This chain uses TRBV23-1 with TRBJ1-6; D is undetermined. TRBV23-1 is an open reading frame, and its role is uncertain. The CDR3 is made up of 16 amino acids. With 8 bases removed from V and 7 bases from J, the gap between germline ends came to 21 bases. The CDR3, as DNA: TGCGCCAGCCACGTTTATTGCCGCAAGGCCAATTCACCCCTCCACTTT. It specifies CASHVYCRKANSPLHF.

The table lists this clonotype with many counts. The DNA of the CDR3 is TGTGCCAGCTCTCTAGCGGGGGGGCTCGCTGGGGCCAACGTCCTGACTTTC. Its protein is CASSLAGGLAGANVLTF. J is TRBJ2-6 and V is TRBV7-2, with 12 bases lining up with TRBD2. The CDR3 has 17 residues. V lost 8 bases and J lost 2; bases outside the gene matches: 7. Germline V lookup: CDR1 SGHTA, CDR2 FQGNSA.

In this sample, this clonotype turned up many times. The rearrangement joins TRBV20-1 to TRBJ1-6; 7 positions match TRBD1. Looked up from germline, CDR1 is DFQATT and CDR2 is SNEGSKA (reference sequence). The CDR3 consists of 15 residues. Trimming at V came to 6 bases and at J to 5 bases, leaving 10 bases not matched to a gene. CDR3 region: CSAALPTGNNSPLHF. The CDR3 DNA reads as TGCAGTGCCGCACTCCCGACAGGGAATAATTCACCCCTCCACTTT.

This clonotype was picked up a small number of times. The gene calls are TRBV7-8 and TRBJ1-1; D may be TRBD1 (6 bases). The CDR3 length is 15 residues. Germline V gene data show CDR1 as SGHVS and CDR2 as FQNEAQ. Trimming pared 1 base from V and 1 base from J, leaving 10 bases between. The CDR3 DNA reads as TGTGCCAGCAGCTTAGGCGGACAGCGGAACACTGAAGCTTTCTTT. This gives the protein CASSLGGQRNTEAFF.

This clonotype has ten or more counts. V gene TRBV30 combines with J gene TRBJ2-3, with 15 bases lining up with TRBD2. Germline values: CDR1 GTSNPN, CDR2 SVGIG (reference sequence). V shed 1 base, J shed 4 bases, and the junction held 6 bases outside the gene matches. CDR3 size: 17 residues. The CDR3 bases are TGTGCCTGGAGTGGGGGGACTAGCGGGGGGTTGGCAGATACGCAGTATTTT. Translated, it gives CAWSGGTSGGLADTQYF. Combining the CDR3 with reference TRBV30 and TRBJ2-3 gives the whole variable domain SQTIHQWPATLVQPVGSPLSLECTVEGTSNPNLYWYRQAAGRGLQLLFYSVGIGQISSEVPQNLSASRPQDRQFILSSKKLLLSDSGFYLCAWSGGTSGGLADTQYFGPGTRLTVL.

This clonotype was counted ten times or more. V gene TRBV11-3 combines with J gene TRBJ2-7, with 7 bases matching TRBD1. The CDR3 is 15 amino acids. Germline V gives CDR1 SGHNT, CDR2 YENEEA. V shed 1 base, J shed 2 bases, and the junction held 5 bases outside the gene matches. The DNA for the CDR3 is TGTGCCAGCAGCTTAGGTGGGGACAGCACCTACGAGCAGTACTTC. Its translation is CASSLGGDSTYEQYF. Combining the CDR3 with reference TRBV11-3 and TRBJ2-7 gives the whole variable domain EAGVVQSPRYKIIEKKQPVAFWCNPISGHNTLYWYLQNLGQGPELLIRYENEEAVDDSQLPKDRFSAERLKGVDSTLKIQPAELGDSAVYLCASSLGGDSTYEQYFGPGTRLTVT.

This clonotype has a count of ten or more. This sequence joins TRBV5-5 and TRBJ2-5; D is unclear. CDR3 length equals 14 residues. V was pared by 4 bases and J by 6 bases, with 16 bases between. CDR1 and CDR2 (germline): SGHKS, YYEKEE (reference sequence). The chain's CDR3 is CASSADIPGKTQYF. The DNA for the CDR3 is TGTGCCAGCAGCGCAGACATCCCCGGAAAGACCCAGTACTTC.

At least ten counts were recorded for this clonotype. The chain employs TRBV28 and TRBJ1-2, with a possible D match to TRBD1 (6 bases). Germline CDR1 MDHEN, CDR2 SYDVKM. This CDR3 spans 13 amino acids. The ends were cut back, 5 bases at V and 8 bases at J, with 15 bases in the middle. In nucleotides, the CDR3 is TGTGCCAGCAGTCGCGCAAGGGGGTCCGGCTACACCTTC. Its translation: CASSRARGSGYTF.

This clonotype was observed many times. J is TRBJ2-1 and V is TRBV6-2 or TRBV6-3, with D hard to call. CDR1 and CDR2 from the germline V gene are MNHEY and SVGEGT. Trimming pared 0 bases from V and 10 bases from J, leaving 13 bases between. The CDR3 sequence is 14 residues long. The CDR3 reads CASSYSRLLREQFF. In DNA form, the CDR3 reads TGTGCCAGCAGTTACTCGAGACTGTTACGCGAGCAGTTCTTC.

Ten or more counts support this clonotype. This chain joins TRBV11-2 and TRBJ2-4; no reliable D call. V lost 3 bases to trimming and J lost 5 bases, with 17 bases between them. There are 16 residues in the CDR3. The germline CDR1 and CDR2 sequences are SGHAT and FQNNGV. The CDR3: CASSLGLRGRENIQYF. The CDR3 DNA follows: TGTGCCAGCAGCTTGGGTTTGAGAGGAAGGGAAAACATTCAGTACTTC.

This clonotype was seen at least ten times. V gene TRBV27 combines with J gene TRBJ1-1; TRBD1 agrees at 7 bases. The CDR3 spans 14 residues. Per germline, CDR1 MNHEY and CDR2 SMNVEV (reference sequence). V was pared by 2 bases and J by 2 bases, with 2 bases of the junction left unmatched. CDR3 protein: CASSLDRANTEAFF. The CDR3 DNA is TGTGCCAGCAGTTTAGACAGGGCTAACACTGAAGCTTTCTTT.

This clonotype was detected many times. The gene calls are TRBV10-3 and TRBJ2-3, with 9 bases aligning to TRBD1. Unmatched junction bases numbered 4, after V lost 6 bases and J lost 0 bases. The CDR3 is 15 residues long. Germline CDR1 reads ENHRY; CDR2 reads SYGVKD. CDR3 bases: TGTGCCATCAGGGAACAGGGGGCGAGCACAGATACGCAGTATTTT. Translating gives CAIREQGASTDTQYF.

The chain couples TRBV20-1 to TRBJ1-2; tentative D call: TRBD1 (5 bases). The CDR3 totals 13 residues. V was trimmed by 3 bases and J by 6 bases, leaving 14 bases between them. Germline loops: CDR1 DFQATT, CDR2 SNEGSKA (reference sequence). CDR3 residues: CSASQGVLDGYTF. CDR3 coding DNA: TGCAGTGCTAGTCAGGGTGTTTTGGATGGCTACACCTTC.

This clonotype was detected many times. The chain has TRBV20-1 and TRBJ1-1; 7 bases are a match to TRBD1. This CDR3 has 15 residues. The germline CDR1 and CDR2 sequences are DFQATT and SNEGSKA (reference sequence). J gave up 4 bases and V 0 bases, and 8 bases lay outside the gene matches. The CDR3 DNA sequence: TGCAGTGCTAGAGATCTTAGGGGGCTAGGCACTGAAGCTTTCTTT. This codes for CSARDLRGLGTEAFF.

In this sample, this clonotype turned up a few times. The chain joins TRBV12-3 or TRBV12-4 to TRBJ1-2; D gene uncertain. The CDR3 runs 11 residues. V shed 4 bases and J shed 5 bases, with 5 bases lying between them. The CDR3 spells CASSWNYGYTF. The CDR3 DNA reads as TGTGCCAGCAGTTGGAATTATGGCTACACCTTC.

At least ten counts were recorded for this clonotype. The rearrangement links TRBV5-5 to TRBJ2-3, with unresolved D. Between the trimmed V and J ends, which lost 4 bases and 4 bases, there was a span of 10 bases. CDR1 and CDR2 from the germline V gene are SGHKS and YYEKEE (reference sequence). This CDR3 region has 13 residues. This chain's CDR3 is CASSPAPPDTQYF. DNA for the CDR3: TGTGCCAGCAGCCCGGCCCCTCCAGATACGCAGTATTTT.

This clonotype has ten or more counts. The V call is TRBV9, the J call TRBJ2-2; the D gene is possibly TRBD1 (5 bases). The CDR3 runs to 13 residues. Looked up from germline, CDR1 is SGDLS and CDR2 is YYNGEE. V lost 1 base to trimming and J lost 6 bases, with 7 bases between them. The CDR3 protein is CASSVQGPGELFF. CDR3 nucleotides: TGTGCCAGCAGCGTACAGGGTCCCGGGGAGCTGTTTTTT. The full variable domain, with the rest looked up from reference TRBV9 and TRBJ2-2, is DSGVTQTPKHLITATGQRVTLRCSPRSGDLSVYWYQQSLDQGLQFLIQYYNGEERAKGNILERFSAQQFPDLHSELNLSSLELGDSALYFCASSVQGPGELFFGEGSRLTVL.